This entry concerns a single T cell receptor beta chain. Its matching antigen is unknown. The V segment lost 5 bases and the J segment 4 bases; nucleotides outside the gene matches: 14. The CDR3 has 16 residues. The V gene's germline CDR1 is DFQATT and CDR2 SNEGSKA (reference sequence). The library was made from cDNA and included unique molecular identifiers. The authors obtained 400,000 to 600,000 cDNA molecules from roughly 1.1 to 9.2 million T cells. TCRdb reprocessed the PCR reads with MiXCR, giving one entry per CDR3 protein. Of fewer than 850,000 distinct CDR3 sequences listed, about 32% are singletons. This sample is part of a study of post-analysis software for immune sequencing data. Study-level information: In terms of disease course, relapsing-remitting, secondary progressive and progressive-relapsing multiple sclerosis were included.

General study findings and limits: Multiple sclerosis patients had significantly lower normalized Chao1 diversity than controls. There were five or six TRBV segments more frequent in patients than controls, and TRBV5-6, TRBV5-1 and TRBV20-1 were among them. Batch-matched samples strongly co-clustered by F measure.

Material for sequencing was blood. This chain uses TRBV20-1 with TRBJ2-1; 7 nucleotides align to TRBD2. The clonotype originates from a girl between 5 and 17 years old with multiple sclerosis. In nucleotides, the CDR3 is TGCAGTGCTGAAACCGGGACTACGATATCTTACAATGAGCAGTTCTTC. It codes for CSAETGTTISYNEQFF.